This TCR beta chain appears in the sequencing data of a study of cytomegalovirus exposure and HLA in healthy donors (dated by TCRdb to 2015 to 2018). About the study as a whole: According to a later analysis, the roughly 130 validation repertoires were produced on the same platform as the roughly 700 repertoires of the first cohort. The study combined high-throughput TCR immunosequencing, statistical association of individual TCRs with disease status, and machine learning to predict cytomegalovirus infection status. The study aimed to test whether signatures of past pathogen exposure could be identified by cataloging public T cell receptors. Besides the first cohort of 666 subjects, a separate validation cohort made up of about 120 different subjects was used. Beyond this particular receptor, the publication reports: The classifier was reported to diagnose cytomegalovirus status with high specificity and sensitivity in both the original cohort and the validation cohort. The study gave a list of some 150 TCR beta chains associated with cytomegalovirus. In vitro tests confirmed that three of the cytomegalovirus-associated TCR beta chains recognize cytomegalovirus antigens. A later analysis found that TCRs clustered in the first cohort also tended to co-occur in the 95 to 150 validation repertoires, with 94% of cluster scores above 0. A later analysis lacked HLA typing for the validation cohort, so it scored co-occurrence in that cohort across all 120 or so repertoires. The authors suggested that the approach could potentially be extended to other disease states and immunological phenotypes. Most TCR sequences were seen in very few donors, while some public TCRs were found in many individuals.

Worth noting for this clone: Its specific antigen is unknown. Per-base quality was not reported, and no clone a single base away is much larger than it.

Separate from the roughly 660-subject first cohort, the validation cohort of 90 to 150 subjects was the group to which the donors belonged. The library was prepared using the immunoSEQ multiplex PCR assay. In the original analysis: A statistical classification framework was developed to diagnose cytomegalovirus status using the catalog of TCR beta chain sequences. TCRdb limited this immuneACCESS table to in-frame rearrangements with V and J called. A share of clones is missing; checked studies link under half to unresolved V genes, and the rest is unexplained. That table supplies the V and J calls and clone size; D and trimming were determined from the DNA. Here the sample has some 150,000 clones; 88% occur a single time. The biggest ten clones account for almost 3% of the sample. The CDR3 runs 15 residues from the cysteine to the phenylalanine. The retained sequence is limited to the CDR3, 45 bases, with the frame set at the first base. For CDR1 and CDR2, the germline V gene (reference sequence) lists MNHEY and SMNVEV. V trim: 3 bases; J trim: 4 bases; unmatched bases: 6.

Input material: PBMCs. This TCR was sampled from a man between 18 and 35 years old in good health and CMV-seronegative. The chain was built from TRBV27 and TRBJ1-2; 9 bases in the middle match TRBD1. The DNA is TGTGCCAGCAGTTTCGGCTCGGACAGGGGCTATGGCTACACCTTC. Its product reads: CASSFGSDRGYGYTF.